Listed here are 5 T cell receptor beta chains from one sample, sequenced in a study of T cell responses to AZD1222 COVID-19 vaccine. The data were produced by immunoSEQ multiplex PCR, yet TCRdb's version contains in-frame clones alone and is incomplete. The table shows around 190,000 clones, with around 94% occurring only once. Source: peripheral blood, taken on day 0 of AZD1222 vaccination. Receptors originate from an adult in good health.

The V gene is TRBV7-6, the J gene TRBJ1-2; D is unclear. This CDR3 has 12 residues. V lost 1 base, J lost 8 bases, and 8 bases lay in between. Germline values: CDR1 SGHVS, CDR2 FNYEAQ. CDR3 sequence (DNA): TGTGCCAGCAGCTTAGGAGGTGGAGGCTACACCTTC. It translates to CASSLGGGGYTF.

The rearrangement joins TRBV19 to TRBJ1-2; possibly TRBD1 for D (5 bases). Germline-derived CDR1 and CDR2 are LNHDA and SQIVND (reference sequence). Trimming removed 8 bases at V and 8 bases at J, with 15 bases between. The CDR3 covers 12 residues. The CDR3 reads CASYIWGRGYTF. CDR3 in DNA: TGTGCCAGTTATATTTGGGGCCGGGGCTACACCTTC.

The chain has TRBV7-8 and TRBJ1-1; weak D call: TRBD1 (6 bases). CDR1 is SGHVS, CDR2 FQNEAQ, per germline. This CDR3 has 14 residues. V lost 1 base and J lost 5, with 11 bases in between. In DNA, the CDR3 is TGTGCCAGCAGCTTAGGGGGGGCTTGGACTGAAGCTTTCTTT. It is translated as CASSLGGAWTEAFF.

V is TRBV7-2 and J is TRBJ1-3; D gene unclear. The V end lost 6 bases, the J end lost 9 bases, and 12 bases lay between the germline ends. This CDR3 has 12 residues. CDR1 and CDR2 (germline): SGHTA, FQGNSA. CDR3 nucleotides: TGTGCCAGCAGTACTGAGAGTGGCACCATATATTTT. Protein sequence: CASSTESGTIYF.

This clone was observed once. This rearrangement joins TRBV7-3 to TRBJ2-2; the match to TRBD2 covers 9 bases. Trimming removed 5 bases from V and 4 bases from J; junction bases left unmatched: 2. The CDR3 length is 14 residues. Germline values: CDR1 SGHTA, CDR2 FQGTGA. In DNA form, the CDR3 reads TGTGCCAGCAGCCCGGGACTAGCCACCGGGGAGCTGTTTTTT. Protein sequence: CASSPGLATGELFF.